The source of this T cell receptor beta chain is a study of CXCR3-negative and CXCR3-positive naive CD8 T cells. Study-level points and caveats: Much lower diversity was found in memory CD8+ cells, while both naive subsets had comparably high diversity.

Details on this clonotype: The antigen is not known.

In preparing the TRB cDNA libraries, 5' RACE with UMI labels was used. TCRdb reprocessed the 5' RACE reads and keeps a single row for each CDR3 protein, giving no DNA. Recorded for this sample: 30,000 to 40,000 distinct CDR3 sequences. The length of the CDR3 is 15 residues. The source of this sequence is a human donor in good health. Some clones in this sample may be carry-over from other donors' samples. The sample taken for sequencing was memory CD8+ T cells from blood. This sequence joins TRBV12-3 or TRBV12-4 and TRBJ1-1; TCRdb lists TRBD1, though no DNA is available to test this call. The CDR3 protein is CASSTGQGLNTEAFF.